A selection of T cell receptor beta chains follows, all from one sample in a study of T-cell reconstitution after alpha-beta-depleted transplantation in children. TCRdb re-called the PCR reads with MiXCR, one entry per CDR3 protein. Of approximately 490,000 distinct CDR3 sequences detected, 10% to 13% appear once; the ten largest clones hold 2% to 2.5%. The source was PBMCs, collected before TCRalphabeta/CD19-depleted stem cell transplant. The receptors were gathered from a child aged 2 to 15 with inherited bone marrow failure, due to receive a stem cell transplant. Both conserved end residues are part of each CDR3. Fields, in order: CDR3 protein, CDR3 DNA, clone size, J gene, V gene, D gene. The D gene is left open where the match is weak. Expanded clones get a size class; other rows say once, few or many, or leave the size out.

CDR3 protein: CASSLGVAGGPLYEQYF
CDR3 DNA: TGTGCCAGCAGCTTAGGGGTAGCGGGAGGCCCTTTATACGAGCAGTACTTC
clone size: .
J gene: TRBJ2-7
V gene: TRBV11-2
D gene: TRBD2

CDR3 protein: CASSPWGGTPREQYF
CDR3 DNA: TGTGCCAGCAGCCCTTGGGGAGGAACCCCTAGGGAGCAGTACTTC
clone size: many
J gene: TRBJ2-7
V gene: TRBV12-3/TRBV12-4
D gene: .

CDR3 protein: CAWTTGQGRHTEAFF
CDR3 DNA: TGTGCCTGGACGACGGGACAGGGAAGGCACACTGAAGCTTTCTTT
clone size: many
J gene: TRBJ1-1
V gene: TRBV30
D gene: TRBD1

CDR3 protein: CASSMVLAINEQFF
CDR3 DNA: TGTGCCAGTAGTATGGTCCTAGCTATCAATGAGCAGTTCTTC
clone size: many
J gene: TRBJ2-1
V gene: TRBV19
D gene: .

CDR3 protein: CASSSGEPYNEQFF
CDR3 DNA: TGTGCCAGCAGCTCGGGAGAACCATACAATGAGCAGTTCTTC
clone size: .
J gene: TRBJ2-1
V gene: TRBV5-4
D gene: .

CDR3 protein: CASSDRDAGDTQYF
CDR3 DNA: TGTGCCAGCAGTGACAGGGACGCGGGAGATACGCAGTATTTT
clone size: many
J gene: TRBJ2-3
V gene: TRBV27
D gene: TRBD1

CDR3 protein: CASSSSFGPNEQFF
CDR3 DNA: TGTGCCAGCAGTTCGTCTTTTGGACCTAATGAGCAGTTCTTC
clone size: many
J gene: TRBJ2-1
V gene: TRBV6-5
D gene: .

CDR3 protein: CSASRFLGSADLPNQPQHF
CDR3 DNA: TGCAGTGCTAGTCGCTTTTTAGGCTCTGCGGACTTGCCAAATCAGCCCCAGCATTTT
clone size: many
J gene: TRBJ1-5
V gene: TRBV20-1
D gene: .

CDR3 protein: CASSPGGWDAGYQETQYF
CDR3 DNA: TGTGCTAGCAGCCCCGGAGGATGGGATGCGGGGTACCAAGAGACCCAGTACTTC
clone size: many
J gene: TRBJ2-5
V gene: TRBV7-7
D gene: .

CDR3 protein: CASSSSARGPGNTIYF
CDR3 DNA: TGTGCCAGCAGCTCCTCCGCCCGGGGCCCTGGAAACACCATATATTTT
clone size: many
J gene: TRBJ1-3
V gene: TRBV7-9
D gene: .

CDR3 protein: CASSKTGRSYEQYF
CDR3 DNA: TGTGCCAGCAGTAAGACAGGGCGAAGCTACGAGCAGTACTTC
clone size: many
J gene: TRBJ2-7
V gene: TRBV27
D gene: TRBD1

CDR3 protein: CAWSVLGTGGQKLFF
CDR3 DNA: TGTGCCTGGAGTGTACTGGGGACAGGGGGTCAAAAACTGTTTTTT
clone size: .
J gene: TRBJ1-4
V gene: TRBV30
D gene: TRBD1

CDR3 protein: CASSRGGTIIYNEQFF
CDR3 DNA: TGTGCCAGCAGCCGTGGGGGGACAATAATTTACAATGAGCAGTTCTTC
clone size: few
J gene: TRBJ2-1
V gene: TRBV7-8
D gene: .

CDR3 protein: CASSQDDRALYGYTF
CDR3 DNA: TGCGCCAGCAGCCAGGATGACAGGGCCCTCTATGGCTACACCTTC
clone size: many
J gene: TRBJ1-2
V gene: TRBV4-3
D gene: TRBD1

CDR3 protein: CASSYPAGFDEKLFF
CDR3 DNA: TGTGCCAGCAGCTATCCCGCGGGGTTCGATGAAAAACTGTTTTTT
clone size: many
J gene: TRBJ1-4
V gene: TRBV7-9
D gene: .

CDR3 protein: CSVVGSGGPGGTDTQYF
CDR3 DNA: TGCAGCGTTGTTGGGTCGGGAGGGCCGGGGGGCACAGATACGCAGTATTTT
clone size: many
J gene: TRBJ2-3
V gene: TRBV29-1
D gene: TRBD2

CDR3 protein: CSARVLAGVEETQYF
CDR3 DNA: TGCAGTGCTAGGGTACTAGCGGGAGTGGAGGAGACCCAGTACTTC
clone size: many
J gene: TRBJ2-5
V gene: TRBV20-1
D gene: TRBD2

CDR3 protein: CASSQELGETQYF
CDR3 DNA: TGTGCCAGCAGCCAAGAATTGGGAGAGACCCAGTACTTC
clone size: many
J gene: TRBJ2-5
V gene: TRBV4-2
D gene: .

CDR3 protein: CATSDSGPGGEQYF
CDR3 DNA: TGTGCCACCAGTGATTCGGGACCGGGGGGCGAGCAGTACTTC
clone size: many
J gene: TRBJ2-7
V gene: TRBV24-1
D gene: TRBD2

CDR3 protein: CASSLPPSSYNEQFF
CDR3 DNA: TGCGCCAGCAGCTTGCCACCCTCCTCCTACAATGAGCAGTTCTTC
clone size: many
J gene: TRBJ2-1
V gene: TRBV5-1
D gene: .

CDR3 protein: CAISGPGPGELRGQYF
CDR3 DNA: TGTGCCATCAGTGGCCCGGGGCCAGGCGAACTTCGGGGGCAGTACTTC
clone size: many
J gene: TRBJ2-7
V gene: TRBV10-3
D gene: .

CDR3 protein: CSARDPRSYNEQFF
CDR3 DNA: TGCAGTGCTAGAGACCCTAGATCCTACAATGAGCAGTTCTTC
clone size: many
J gene: TRBJ2-1
V gene: TRBV20-1
D gene: .

CDR3 protein: CASSPLTGLDEQYF
CDR3 DNA: TGTGCCAGCTCACCCTTGACAGGGTTGGACGAGCAGTACTTC
clone size: many
J gene: TRBJ2-7
V gene: TRBV18
D gene: TRBD1

CDR3 protein: CASSFPSGRYTGELFF
CDR3 DNA: TGTGCCAGCAGTTTCCCTAGCGGGAGATATACCGGGGAGCTGTTTTTT
clone size: many
J gene: TRBJ2-2
V gene: TRBV12-3/TRBV12-4
D gene: TRBD2

CDR3 protein: CASSHRDMAPGEQYF
CDR3 DNA: TGTGCCAGTAGTCACCGGGACATGGCGCCGGGGGAGCAGTACTTC
clone size: few
J gene: TRBJ2-7
V gene: TRBV19
D gene: .

CDR3 protein: CSARVTGSGYTF
CDR3 DNA: TGCAGTGCTAGAGTGACAGGGTCTGGCTACACCTTC
clone size: many
J gene: TRBJ1-2
V gene: TRBV20-1
D gene: TRBD1

CDR3 protein: CASSIAAGLAHNEQFF
CDR3 DNA: TGTGCCAGTAGTATAGCCGCGGGACTAGCCCACAATGAGCAGTTCTTC
clone size: few
J gene: TRBJ2-1
V gene: TRBV19
D gene: TRBD2

CDR3 protein: CASSPAREEQYF
CDR3 DNA: TGTGCCAGCAGCCCCGCTCGGGAGGAGCAGTACTTC
clone size: many
J gene: TRBJ2-7
V gene: TRBV3-1
D gene: .

CDR3 protein: CASRLDRGVTEAFF
CDR3 DNA: TGTGCCAGCAGATTGGACAGGGGGGTCACTGAAGCTTTCTTT
clone size: .
J gene: TRBJ1-1
V gene: TRBV7-9
D gene: TRBD1

CDR3 protein: CSARDRDRGYNEQFF
CDR3 DNA: TGCAGTGCTAGAGACCGGGACAGGGGATACAATGAGCAGTTCTTC
clone size: many
J gene: TRBJ2-1
V gene: TRBV20-1
D gene: TRBD1